This paragraph covers one TCR beta chain sequence. A primer in the constant region served to generate TCR beta cDNA from 450 to 600 ng of total RNA. ARM-PCR, slightly modified, supplied the TCR beta libraries through three nested multiplex PCR rounds. Each of the first two PCR rounds ran nine to ten cycles with TRBV1-TRBV30 forward and C-beta reverse primers. TCRdb redid the calling of the multiplex PCR reads with MiXCR, one entry per CDR3 protein. This sample carries under 200,000 distinct CDR3 sequences, just under 85% of them seen once, and the ten largest clones take around 18%. Taking about 18-31 mg of unsorted bulk tissue, the authors co-extracted RNA and DNA. The source of the sample is a study of tumor-infiltrating lymphocytes in primary liver carcinoma. J was trimmed by 8 bases and V by 6 bases; bases with no gene match: 21. CDR1 MDHEN and CDR2 SYDVKM come from the germline V gene. The CDR3 totals 20 residues.

Material for sequencing was tumor tissue from primary liver carcinoma. This sequence originates from a man aged 40-49 years with primary liver carcinoma and hepatitis B virus infection. This chain links TRBV28 with TRBJ2-1; 14 positions match TRBD2. The CDR3 spells CASRRVGGLAGDKRLYEQFF. The DNA for the CDR3 is TGTGCCAGCAGACGGGTCGGGGGACTAGCGGGAGATAAAAGGCTATATGAGCAGTTCTTC.